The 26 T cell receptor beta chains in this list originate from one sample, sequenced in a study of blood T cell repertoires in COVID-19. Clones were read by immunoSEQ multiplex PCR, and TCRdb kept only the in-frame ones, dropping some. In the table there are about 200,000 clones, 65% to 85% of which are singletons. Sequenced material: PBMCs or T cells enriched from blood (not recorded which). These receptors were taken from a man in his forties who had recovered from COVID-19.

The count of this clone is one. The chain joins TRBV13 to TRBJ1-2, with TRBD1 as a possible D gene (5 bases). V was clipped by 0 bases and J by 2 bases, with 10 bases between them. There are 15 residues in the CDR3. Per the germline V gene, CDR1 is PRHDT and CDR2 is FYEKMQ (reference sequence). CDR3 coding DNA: TGTGCCAGCAGCTTAGGGTCGGGGGACAACTATGGCTACACCTTC. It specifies CASSLGSGDNYGYTF.

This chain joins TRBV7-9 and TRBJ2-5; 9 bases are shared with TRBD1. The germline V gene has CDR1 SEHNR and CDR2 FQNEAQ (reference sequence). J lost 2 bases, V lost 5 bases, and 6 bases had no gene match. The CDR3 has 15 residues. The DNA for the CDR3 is TGTGCCAGCAGCCCAAGGGGACAGGGTCAAGAGACCCAGTACTTC. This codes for CASSPRGQGQETQYF.

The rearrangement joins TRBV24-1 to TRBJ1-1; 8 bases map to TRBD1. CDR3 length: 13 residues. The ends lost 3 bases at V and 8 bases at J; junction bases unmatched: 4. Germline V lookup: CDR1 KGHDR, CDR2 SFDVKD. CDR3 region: CATSDGTGGEAFF. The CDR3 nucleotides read TGTGCCACCAGTGATGGGACAGGAGGAGAAGCTTTCTTT.

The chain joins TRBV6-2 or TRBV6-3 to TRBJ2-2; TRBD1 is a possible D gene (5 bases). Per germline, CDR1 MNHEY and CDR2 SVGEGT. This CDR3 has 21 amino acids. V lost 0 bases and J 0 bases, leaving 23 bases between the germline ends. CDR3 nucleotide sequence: TGTGCCAGCAGTTACTCCTTGGGTGCAGGGCATAAACCCTCGAACACCGGGGAGCTGTTTTTT. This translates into CASSYSLGAGHKPSNTGELFF.

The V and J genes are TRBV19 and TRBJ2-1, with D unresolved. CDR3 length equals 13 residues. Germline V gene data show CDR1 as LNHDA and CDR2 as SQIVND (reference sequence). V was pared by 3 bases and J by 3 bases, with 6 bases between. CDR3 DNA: TGTGCCAGTAGTATCAGGCACTACAATGAGCAGTTCTTC. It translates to CASSIRHYNEQFF. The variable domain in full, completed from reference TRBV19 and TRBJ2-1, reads DGGITQSPKYLFRKEGQNVTLSCEQNLNHDAMYWYRQDPGQGLRLIYYSQIVNDFQKGDIAEGYSVSREKKESFPLTVTSAQKNPTAFYLCASSIRHYNEQFFGPGTRLTVL.

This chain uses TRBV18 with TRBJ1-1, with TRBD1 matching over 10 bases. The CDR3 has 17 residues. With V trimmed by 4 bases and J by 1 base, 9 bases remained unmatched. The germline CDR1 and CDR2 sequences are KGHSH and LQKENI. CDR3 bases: TGTGCCAGCTCACAGACAGGGGGCGGATGGAGGAACACTGAAGCTTTCTTT. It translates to CASSQTGGGWRNTEAFF.

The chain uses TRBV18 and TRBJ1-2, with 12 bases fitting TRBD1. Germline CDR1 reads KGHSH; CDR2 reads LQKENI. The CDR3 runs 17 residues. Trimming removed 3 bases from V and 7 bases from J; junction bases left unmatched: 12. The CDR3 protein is CASSPRGTGGDGGGYTF. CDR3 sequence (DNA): TGTGCCAGCTCACCGCGAGGGACAGGGGGCGACGGGGGTGGCTACACCTTC.

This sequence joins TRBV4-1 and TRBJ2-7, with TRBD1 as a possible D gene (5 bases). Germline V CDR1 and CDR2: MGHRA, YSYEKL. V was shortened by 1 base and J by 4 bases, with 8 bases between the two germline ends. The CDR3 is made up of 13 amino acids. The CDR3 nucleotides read TGCGCCAGCAGCCAAGGCGACAGTTACGAGCAGTACTTC. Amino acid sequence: CASSQGDSYEQYF.

In DNA, the CDR3 is TGTGCCAGCAGTTTTTTCCTCTCCTCGTATGGCTACACCTTC. As protein: CASSFFLSSYGYTF. The chain employs TRBV28 and TRBJ1-2; D unclear. The CDR3 is made up of 14 amino acids. The V gene lost 3 bases and the J gene lost 5 bases, with 13 bases spanning the gap. Germline CDR1 and CDR2: MDHEN and SYDVKM.

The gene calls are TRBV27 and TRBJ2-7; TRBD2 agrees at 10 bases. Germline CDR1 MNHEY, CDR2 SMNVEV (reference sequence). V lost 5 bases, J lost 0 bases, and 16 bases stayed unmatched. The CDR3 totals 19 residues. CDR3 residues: CASSPQGTSAIRISYEQYF. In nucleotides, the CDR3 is TGTGCCAGCAGTCCCCAGGGGACTAGCGCCATCAGAATCTCCTACGAGCAGTACTTC.

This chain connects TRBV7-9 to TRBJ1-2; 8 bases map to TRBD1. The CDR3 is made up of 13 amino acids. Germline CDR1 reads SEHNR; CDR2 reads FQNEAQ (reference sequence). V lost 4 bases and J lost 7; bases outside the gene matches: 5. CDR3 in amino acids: CASSSQGAGGYTF. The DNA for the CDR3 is TGTGCCAGCAGCTCTCAGGGGGCAGGTGGCTACACCTTC.

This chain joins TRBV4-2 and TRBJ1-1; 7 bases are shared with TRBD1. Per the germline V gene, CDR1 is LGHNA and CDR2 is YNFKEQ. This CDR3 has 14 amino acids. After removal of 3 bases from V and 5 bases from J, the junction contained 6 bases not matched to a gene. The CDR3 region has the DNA TGTGCCAGCAGCCAGGACCAGGGGGGTACTGAAGCTTTCTTT. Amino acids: CASSQDQGGTEAFF.

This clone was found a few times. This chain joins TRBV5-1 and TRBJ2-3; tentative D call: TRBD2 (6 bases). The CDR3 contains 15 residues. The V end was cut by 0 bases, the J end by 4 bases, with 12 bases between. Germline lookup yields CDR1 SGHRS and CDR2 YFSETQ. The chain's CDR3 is CASSLAVTGADTQYF. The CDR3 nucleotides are TGCGCCAGCAGCTTGGCGGTGACGGGGGCAGATACGCAGTATTTT.

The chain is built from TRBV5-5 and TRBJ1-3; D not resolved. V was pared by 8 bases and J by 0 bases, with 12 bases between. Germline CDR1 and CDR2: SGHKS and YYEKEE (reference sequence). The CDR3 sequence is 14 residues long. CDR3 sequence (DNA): TGTGCCAGTCACCATTGGAGCTCTGGAAACACCATATATTTT. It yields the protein CASHHWSSGNTIYF.

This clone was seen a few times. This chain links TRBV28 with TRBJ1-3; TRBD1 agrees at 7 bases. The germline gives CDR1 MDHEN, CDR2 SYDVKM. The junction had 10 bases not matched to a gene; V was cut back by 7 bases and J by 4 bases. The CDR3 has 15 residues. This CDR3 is CASTVGTERGNTIYF. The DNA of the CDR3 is TGTGCCAGCACCGTAGGGACAGAAAGAGGAAACACCATATATTTT. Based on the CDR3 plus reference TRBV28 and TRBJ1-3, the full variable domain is DVKVTQSSRYLVKRTGEKVFLECVQDMDHENMFWYRQDPGLGLRLIYFSYDVKMKEKGDIPEGYSVSREKKERFSLILESASTNQTSMYLCASTVGTERGNTIYFGEGSWLTVV.

The CDR3 bases are TGTGCCAGCAGTTACTCGAGACAGGCCCACGAGCAGTACTTC. It translates to CASSYSRQAHEQYF. The gene calls are TRBV6-5 and TRBJ2-7; D might be TRBD1 (6 bases). The CDR3 is 14 amino acids. The germline CDR1 and CDR2 sequences are MNHEY and SVGAGI. Trimming took 0 bases from V and 5 from J, leaving 11 bases between them.

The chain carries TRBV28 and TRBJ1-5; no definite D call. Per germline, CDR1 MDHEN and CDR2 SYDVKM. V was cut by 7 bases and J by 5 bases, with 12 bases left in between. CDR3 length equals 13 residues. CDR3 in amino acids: CASNSLIDQPQHF. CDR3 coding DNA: TGTGCCAGCAACTCCCTCATCGATCAGCCCCAGCATTTT.

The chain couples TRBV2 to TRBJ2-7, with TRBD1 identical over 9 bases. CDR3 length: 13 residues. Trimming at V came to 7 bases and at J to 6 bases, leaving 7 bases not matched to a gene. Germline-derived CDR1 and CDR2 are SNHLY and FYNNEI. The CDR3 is CASNPGQGPEQYF. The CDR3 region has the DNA TGTGCCAGCAATCCGGGACAGGGACCCGAGCAGTACTTC.

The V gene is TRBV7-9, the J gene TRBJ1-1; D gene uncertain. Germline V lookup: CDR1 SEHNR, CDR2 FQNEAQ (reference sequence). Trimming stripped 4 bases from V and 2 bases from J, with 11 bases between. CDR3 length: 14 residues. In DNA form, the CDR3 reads TGTGCCAGCAGCTCTAATCCCGGTAACACTGAAGCTTTCTTT. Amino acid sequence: CASSSNPGNTEAFF.

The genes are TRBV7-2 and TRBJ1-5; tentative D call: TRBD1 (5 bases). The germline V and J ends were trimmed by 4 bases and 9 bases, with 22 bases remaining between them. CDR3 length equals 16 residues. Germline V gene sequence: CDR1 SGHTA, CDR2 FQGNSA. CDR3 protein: CASSSGGGSTPGPQHF. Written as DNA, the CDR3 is TGTGCCAGCAGCTCCGGGGGGGGTTCCACGCCGGGGCCCCAGCATTTT.

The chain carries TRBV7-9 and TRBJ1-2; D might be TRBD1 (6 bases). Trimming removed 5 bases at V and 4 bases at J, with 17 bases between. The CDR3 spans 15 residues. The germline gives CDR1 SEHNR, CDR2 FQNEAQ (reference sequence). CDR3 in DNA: TGTGCCAGCAGCCCGGGACACGCCGAATCCTATGGCTACACCTTC. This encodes CASSPGHAESYGYTF. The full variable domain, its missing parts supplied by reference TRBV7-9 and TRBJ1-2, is DTGVSQNPRHKITKRGQNVTFRCDPISEHNRLYWYRQTLGQGPEFLTYFQNEAQLEKSRLLSDRFSAERPKGSFSTLEIQRTEQGDSAMYLCASSPGHAESYGYTFGSGTRLTVV.

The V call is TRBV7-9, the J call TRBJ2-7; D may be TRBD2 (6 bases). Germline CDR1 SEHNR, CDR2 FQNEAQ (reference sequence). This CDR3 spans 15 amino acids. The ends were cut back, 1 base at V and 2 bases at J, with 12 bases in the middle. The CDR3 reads CASSLEGGVAYEQYF. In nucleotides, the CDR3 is TGTGCCAGCAGCTTAGAAGGAGGGGTTGCCTACGAGCAGTACTTC. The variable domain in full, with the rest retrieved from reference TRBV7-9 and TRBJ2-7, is DTGVSQNPRHKITKRGQNVTFRCDPISEHNRLYWYRQTLGQGPEFLTYFQNEAQLEKSRLLSDRFSAERPKGSFSTLEIQRTEQGDSAMYLCASSLEGGVAYEQYFGPGTRLTVT.

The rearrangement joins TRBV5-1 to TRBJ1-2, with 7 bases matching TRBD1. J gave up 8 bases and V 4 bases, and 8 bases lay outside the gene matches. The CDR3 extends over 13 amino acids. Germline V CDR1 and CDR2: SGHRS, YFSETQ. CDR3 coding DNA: TGCGCCAGCAGCCCGGGGGACAGAAACGGCTACACCTTC. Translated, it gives CASSPGDRNGYTF.

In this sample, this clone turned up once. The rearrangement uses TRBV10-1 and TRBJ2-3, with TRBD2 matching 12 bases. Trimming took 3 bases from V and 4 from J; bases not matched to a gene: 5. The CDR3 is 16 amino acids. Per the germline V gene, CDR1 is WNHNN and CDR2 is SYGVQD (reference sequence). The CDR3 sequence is CASSDTSGGPSDTQYF. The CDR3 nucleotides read TGCGCCAGCAGTGATACTAGCGGGGGGCCGTCAGATACGCAGTATTTT.

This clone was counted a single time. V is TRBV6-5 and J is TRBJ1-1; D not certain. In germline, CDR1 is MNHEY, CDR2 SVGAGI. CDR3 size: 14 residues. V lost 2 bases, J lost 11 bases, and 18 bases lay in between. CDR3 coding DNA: TGTGCCAGCAGTTACGGCGGCCCTCGCGGTAAGGCTTTCTTT. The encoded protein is CASSYGGPRGKAFF.

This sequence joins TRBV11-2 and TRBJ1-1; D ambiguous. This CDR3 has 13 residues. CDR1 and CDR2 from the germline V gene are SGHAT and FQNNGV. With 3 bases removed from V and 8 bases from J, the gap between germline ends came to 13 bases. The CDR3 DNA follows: TGTGCCAGCAGCTTTAAGATGGGCCTGGAAGCTTTCTTT. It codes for CASSFKMGLEAFF. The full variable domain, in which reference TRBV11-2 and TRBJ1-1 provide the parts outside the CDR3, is EAGVAQSPRYKIIEKRQSVAFWCNPISGHATLYWYQQILGQGPKLLIQFQNNGVVDDSQLPKDRFSAERLKGVDSTLKIQPAKLEDSAVYLCASSFKMGLEAFFGQGTRLTVV.